One sample yielded the 3 T cell receptor beta chains listed below, sequenced in a study of a mutant IDH1 vaccine in newly diagnosed glioma. Measured with immunoSEQ multiplex PCR; TCRdb has only the in-frame clones, and not every one. The sample has tens of thousands of clones, 60% to 85% seen once. This sample's time point: baseline, week 1 (first vaccination visit). Treatment in this sample: pre-vaccination baseline after standard-of-care therapy. The sequencing used PBMCs, collected from a glioma patient treated with radiotherapy, temozolomide or both. These TCRs come from a man aged 45-65 years with glioma.

V gene TRBV28 combines with J gene TRBJ2-7, with a tentative D call TRBD2 (5 bases). Trimming left V 5 bases short and J 6 bases short, with 11 bases between. Per the germline V gene, CDR1 is MDHEN and CDR2 is SYDVKM. The CDR3 has 12 residues. CDR3 in amino acids: CASSPRGREQYF. CDR3 coding DNA: TGTGCCAGCAGTCCGCGCGGGCGCGAGCAGTACTTC.

The chain combines TRBV13 with TRBJ2-3; 8 bases map to TRBD2. The CDR3 consists of 13 residues. Germline CDR1 reads PRHDT; CDR2 reads FYEKMQ (reference sequence). V trimming: 2 bases; J trimming: 14 bases; junction bases outside the gene matches: 9. CDR3 loop: CASSLQVGGALYF. The CDR3 DNA reads TGTGCCAGCAGCTTACAGGTCGGGGGGGCCTTGTATTTT.

The rearrangement links TRBV7-9 to TRBJ1-1, with D unresolved. The CDR3 has 13 residues. V lost 8 bases and J lost 1, with 11 bases in between. CDR1 SEHNR and CDR2 FQNEAQ come from the germline V gene (reference sequence). The CDR3 sequence is CASYPDGNTEAFF. The CDR3 DNA is TGTGCCAGCTATCCGGACGGGAACACTGAAGCTTTCTTT. Based on the CDR3 plus reference TRBV7-9 and TRBJ1-1, the full variable domain is DTGVSQNPRHKITKRGQNVTFRCDPISEHNRLYWYRQTLGQGPEFLTYFQNEAQLEKSRLLSDRFSAERPKGSFSTLEIQRTEQGDSAMYLCASYPDGNTEAFFGQGTRLTVV.